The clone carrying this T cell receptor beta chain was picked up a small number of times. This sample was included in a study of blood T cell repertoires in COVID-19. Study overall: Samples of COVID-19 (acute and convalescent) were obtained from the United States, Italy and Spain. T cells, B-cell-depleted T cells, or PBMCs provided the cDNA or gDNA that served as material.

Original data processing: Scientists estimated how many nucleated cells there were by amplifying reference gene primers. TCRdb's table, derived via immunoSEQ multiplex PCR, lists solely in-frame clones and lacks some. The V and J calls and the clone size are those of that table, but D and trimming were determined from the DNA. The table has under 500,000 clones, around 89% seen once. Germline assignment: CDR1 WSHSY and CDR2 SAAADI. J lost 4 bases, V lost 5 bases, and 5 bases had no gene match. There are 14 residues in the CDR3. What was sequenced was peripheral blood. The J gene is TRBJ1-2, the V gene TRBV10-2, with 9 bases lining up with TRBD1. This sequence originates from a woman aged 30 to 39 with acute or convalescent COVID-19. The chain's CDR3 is CASSQDRGGYGYTF. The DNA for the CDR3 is TGCGCCAGCAGTCAGGACAGGGGTGGCTATGGCTACACCTTC.